These T cell receptor beta chains were read from a single sample in a study of blood T cell repertoires in COVID-19. Produced via immunoSEQ multiplex PCR; TCRdb's table is partial and in-frame only. The sample carries 70,000 or so clones, about four fifths recorded once. The sample was peripheral blood. These receptors all come from a human donor in a cohort sampled during active COVID-19. The CDR3 runs from the conserved cysteine through the conserved F or W. A D gene is named only where the DNA matches it firmly. Clone size is shown for a subset of rows, as once, few, many or a class of expanded clone.

>-|TRBV6-2/TRBV6-3|TRBJ1-5|once
TGTGCCAGCAGTTCTACGAGCAATCAGCCCCAGCATTTT
CASSSTSNQPQHF
>-|TRBV7-9|TRBJ1-1|-
TGTGCCAGCAGCGCTCAGGGTGGAAGGATCTCTGAAGCTTTCTTT
CASSAQGGRISEAFF
>TRBD1|TRBV6-1|TRBJ1-2|-
TGTGCCAGCAGTGAAGGGCCGACAGGGAACTATGGCTACACCTTC
CASSEGPTGNYGYTF
>-|TRBV6-1|TRBJ2-1|few
TGTGCCAGCAGTGAGCAGGGGCAGGATGAGCAGTTCTTC
CASSEQGQDEQFF
>-|TRBV3-1/TRBV3-2|TRBJ1-6|-
TGTGCCAGCAGCCGGGTGCGGTATAATTCACCCCTCCACTTT
CASSRVRYNSPLHF
>-|TRBV14|TRBJ2-1|-
TGTGCCAGCAGGCATACATCGGGACTGATCAATGAGCAGTTCTTC
CASRHTSGLINEQFF
>TRBD1|TRBV2|TRBJ1-6|once
TGTGCCATCCCAGGGGGCTCCTATAATTCACCCCTCCACTTT
CAIPGGSYNSPLHF
>TRBD1|TRBV7-9|TRBJ1-1|-
TGTGCCAGCAGCTTAGAACAGGGGAGGACTGAAGCTTTCTTT
CASSLEQGRTEAFF
>-|TRBV10-3|TRBJ2-7|-
TGTGCCATCAGTGCGGACGGAGGGAGCTACGAGCAGTACTTC
CAISADGGSYEQYF
>-|TRBV5-4|TRBJ2-3|-
TGTGCCAGCAGCTTTTGGCACTACAATACGCAGTATTTT
CASSFWHYNTQYF
>-|TRBV5-5|TRBJ2-6|-
TGTGCCAGCAGCGCGCCGGGGGGGGCCAACGTCCTGACTTTC
CASSAPGGANVLTF
>-|TRBV11-2|TRBJ2-5|-
TGTGCCAGCAGCTTACAACAAGAGACCCAGTACTTC
CASSLQQETQYF
>-|TRBV5-1|TRBJ1-2|-
TGCGCCAGCAGACGGACAGTTTTCGACTATGGCTACACCTTC
CASRRTVFDYGYTF
>-|TRBV6-5|TRBJ2-7|-
TGTGCCAGATACCCCGGGACTGACTTGTACTACGAGCAGTACTTC
CARYPGTDLYYEQYF
>-|TRBV18|TRBJ2-7|-
TGTGCCAGCTCCTCGGGGGGCAAAAGCTCCTACGAGCAGTACTTC
CASSSGGKSSYEQYF
>TRBD1|TRBV7-9|TRBJ1-1|-
TGTGCCAGCAGCTTAGCACAGGGGACCACTGAAGCTTTCTTT
CASSLAQGTTEAFF
>TRBD1|TRBV7-9|TRBJ2-7|-
TGTGCCAGCAGCCCCGGGACAGGGGTTTTTTTGGAGCAGTACTTC
CASSPGTGVFLEQYF
>-|TRBV6-2/TRBV6-3|TRBJ1-2|few
TGTGCCAGCAGTTCAAGGCGAGGGTTGAGAGGCTACACCTTC
CASSSRRGLRGYTF
>-|TRBV7-2|TRBJ2-3|-
TGTGCCAGCAGCCCTCCTAGGTGGGCAGATACGCAGTATTTT
CASSPPRWADTQYF
>-|TRBV7-2|TRBJ2-2|-
TGTGCCAGCAGCCCAGCCTGGGGGCTGACGACCGGGGAGCTGTTTTTT
CASSPAWGLTTGELFF
>-|TRBV12-3/TRBV12-4|TRBJ2-7|few
TGTGCCAGCAGTTTATTGCAGGCCTCCGAGCAGTACTTC
CASSLLQASEQYF
>-|TRBV13|TRBJ1-3|-
TGTGCCAGCAGCTCCCGGAGCTCTGGAAACACCATATATTTT
CASSSRSSGNTIYF
>-|TRBV7-6|TRBJ2-1|-
TGTGCCAGCAGCTTAGCGGGGGCCCACCACAATGAGCAGTTCTTC
CASSLAGAHHNEQFF
>-|TRBV6-1|TRBJ1-1|-
TGTGCCAGCAGTGAAAGGAGAGGGATAGGGGCTTTCTTT
CASSERRGIGAFF
>-|TRBV7-9|TRBJ1-1|-
TGTGCCAGCAGCGTAAACAGTGAGAACACTGAAGCTTTCTTT
CASSVNSENTEAFF
>-|TRBV7-9|TRBJ2-5|few
TGTGCCAGCAGCTCGGACAGAACGGGGGGAGAGACCCAGTACTTC
CASSSDRTGGETQYF
>TRBD2|TRBV6-5|TRBJ2-3|-
TGTGCCAGCAGAAAGGGAGCGGGGGACACAGATACGCAGTATTTT
CASRKGAGDTDTQYF
>TRBD2|TRBV5-4|TRBJ2-6|-
TGTGCCAGCAGCTTAGGCGGGGGGCGCACTGGGGCCAACGTCCTGACTTTC
CASSLGGGRTGANVLTF
>-|TRBV2|TRBJ2-7|-
TGTGCCAGCAGTGAAGGGCCAGGTACCTACGAGCAGTACTTC
CASSEGPGTYEQYF